This TCR beta chain comes out of a study of cytomegalovirus exposure and HLA in healthy donors. Deletions cut 3 bases from V and 12 bases from J, with 18 bases between. Per germline, CDR1 LGHNA and CDR2 YNFKEQ. The CDR3 is 14 residues long. 60 Vbeta and 13 Jbeta primers were used in PCR. Assay used: immunoSEQ multiplex PCR; TCRdb lists only in-frame clones, some missing. The data show 90,000 to 120,000 clones, around 76% seen once. The receptor was derived from a man aged 18 to 30 in good health and CMV-seronegative. Material: PBMCs. The V and J genes are TRBV4-2 and TRBJ2-1; possible D gene TRBD2, 6 bases. Here the CDR3 DNA reads TGTGCCAGCAGCCAGCCACGAGAGGGACTCCCGCAGTTCTTC. Encoded protein: CASSQPREGLPQFF.